This T cell receptor beta chain derives from a study of T-cell reconstitution after alpha-beta-depleted transplantation in children. A library of TCRbeta sequences, prepared with unique molecular identifiers, was generated. TCRdb recomputed calls from the PCR reads with MiXCR, one row per CDR3 protein. The data show 530,000 or so distinct CDR3 sequences, roughly a quarter seen once. In germline, CDR1 is SGHRS, CDR2 YFSETQ. Losses at the gene ends were 4 bases for V and 2 bases for J; bases not matched to a gene: 7. The CDR3 has 16 residues. This TCR derives from a boy under two years old with Wiskott-Aldrich syndrome, due to receive a stem cell transplant. The source was PBMCs, collected before TCRalphabeta/CD19-depleted stem cell transplant. The rearrangement uses TRBV5-1 and TRBJ2-3, with 10 bases that match TRBD2. In nucleotides, the CDR3 is TGCGCCAGCAGCCCGCCGACTAGCGGGTACACAGATACGCAGTATTTT. Its translation is CASSPPTSGYTDTQYF.